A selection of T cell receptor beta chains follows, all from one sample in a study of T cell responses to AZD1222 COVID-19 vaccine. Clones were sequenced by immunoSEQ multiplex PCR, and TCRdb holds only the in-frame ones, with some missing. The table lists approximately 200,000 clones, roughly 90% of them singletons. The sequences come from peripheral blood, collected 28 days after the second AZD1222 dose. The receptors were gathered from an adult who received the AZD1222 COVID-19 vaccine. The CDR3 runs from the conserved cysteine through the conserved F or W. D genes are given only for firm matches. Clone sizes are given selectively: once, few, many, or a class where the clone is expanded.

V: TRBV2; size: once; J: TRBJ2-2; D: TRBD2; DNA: TGTGCCAGCAGTGCCTGGACTAGCGGGAGTGTCGGGGAGCTGTTTTTT; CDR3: CASSAWTSGSVGELFF
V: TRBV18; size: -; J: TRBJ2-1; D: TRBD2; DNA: TGTGCCAGCTCTCAAACTAGCGCCCCGACATACAATGAGCAGTTCTTC; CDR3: CASSQTSAPTYNEQFF
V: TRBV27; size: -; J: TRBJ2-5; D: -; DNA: TGTGCCAGCATACGCACCCAGTACTTC; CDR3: CASIRTQYF
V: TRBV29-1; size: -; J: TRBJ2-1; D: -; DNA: TGCAGCGTTGCTAGCGTGTACAATGAGCAGTTCTTC; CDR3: CSVASVYNEQFF
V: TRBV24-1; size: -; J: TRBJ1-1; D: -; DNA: TGTGCCACCAGTGACGTAGGAAGGGTCGATGCTTTCTTT; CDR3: CATSDVGRVDAFF
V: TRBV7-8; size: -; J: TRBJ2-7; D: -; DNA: TGTGCCAGCAGCTTAAGCGGCGGAGGCGAGCAGTACTTC; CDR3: CASSLSGGGEQYF
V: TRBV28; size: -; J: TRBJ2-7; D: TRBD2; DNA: TGTGCCAGCAGTTCCCAGGCCAGCGGGAGGTACGAGCAGTACTTC; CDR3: CASSSQASGRYEQYF
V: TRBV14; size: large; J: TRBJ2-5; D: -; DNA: TGTGCCAGCAGCCAAGCGAAGACCCAGTACTTC; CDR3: CASSQAKTQYF
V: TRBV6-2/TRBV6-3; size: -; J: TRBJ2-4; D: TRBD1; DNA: TGTGCCAGCAGCGGCGGACAGGGGCTAGCCAAAAACATTCAGTACTTC; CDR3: CASSGGQGLAKNIQYF
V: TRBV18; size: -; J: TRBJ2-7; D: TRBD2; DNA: TGTGCCAGCTCACCAATAGCGGGAGGGCCCTACGAGCAGTACTTC; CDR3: CASSPIAGGPYEQYF
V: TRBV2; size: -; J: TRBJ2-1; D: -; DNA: TGTGCCAGCAGCACCCTGGAGCGGTTCGCCTACAATGAGCAGTTCTTC; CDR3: CASSTLERFAYNEQFF
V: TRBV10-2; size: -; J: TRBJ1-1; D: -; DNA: TGCGCCAGCAATGGCCCAGGGGTGAACACTGAAGCTTTCTTT; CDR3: CASNGPGVNTEAFF
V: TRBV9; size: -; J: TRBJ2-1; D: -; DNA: TGTGCCAGCAGCGCACGGGCAGCTAGCTTCAATGAGCAGTTCTTC; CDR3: CASSARAASFNEQFF
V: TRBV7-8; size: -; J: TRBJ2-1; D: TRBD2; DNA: TGTGCCAGCAGCTCGAACTTAGCGGGAGGACATGGGGATGAGCAGTTCTTC; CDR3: CASSSNLAGGHGDEQFF
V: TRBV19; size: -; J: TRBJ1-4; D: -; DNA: TGTGCCAGTAGTCATACTCGGACAGCTCCCAATGAAAAACTGTTTTTT; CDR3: CASSHTRTAPNEKLFF
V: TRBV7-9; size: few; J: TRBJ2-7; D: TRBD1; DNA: TGTGCCAGCAGCCCATACGGGACAGTGAACGAGCAGTACTTC; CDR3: CASSPYGTVNEQYF
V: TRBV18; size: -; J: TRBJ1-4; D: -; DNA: TGTGCCAGCTCACCGGTTGGTGGGGAAAAACTGTTTTTT; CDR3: CASSPVGGEKLFF
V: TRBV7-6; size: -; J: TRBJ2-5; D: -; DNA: TGTGCCAGCAGCTCCCTGGGAGAGACCCAGTACTTC; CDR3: CASSSLGETQYF
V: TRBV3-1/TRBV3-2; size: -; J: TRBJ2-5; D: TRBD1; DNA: TGTGCCAGCAGCCAACAGGGGGCGGGGGAGACCCAGTACTTC; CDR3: CASSQQGAGETQYF
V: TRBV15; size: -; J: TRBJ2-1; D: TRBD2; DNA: TGTGCCACCGGCGGGAGAGAGGACAATGAGCAGTTCTTC; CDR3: CATGGREDNEQFF
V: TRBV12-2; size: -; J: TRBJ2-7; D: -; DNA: TGTGCAAGTCGCTTCCAACTACCGGGCACTGTGCTACGGGAGCAGTACTTC; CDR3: CASRFQLPGTVLREQYF